The 2 T cell receptor beta chains below come from one sample, sequenced in a study of blood T cell repertoires in COVID-19 (dated by TCRdb to 2020 to 2022). The protocol used for the library was the immunoSEQ multiplex PCR assay. TCRdb holds this immuneACCESS table with in-frame rearrangements only. Some clones are missing; in checked studies, unresolved V genes explain under half, and the rest has no known cause. Counted in this sample were tens of thousands of clones; roughly 80% of them appeared once. The top ten clones comprise approximately 30% of the sample. What was sequenced was peripheral blood. These receptors all stem from a man at least 80 years old with active or convalescent COVID-19.

This clone was seen a handful of times. This chain connects TRBV6-5 to TRBJ2-5; D ambiguous. From germline, CDR1 is MNHEY and CDR2 SVGAGI. The CDR3 runs to 11 residues. V lost 6 bases and J lost 5, with 7 bases in between. Here the CDR3 reads CASSREETQYF. In DNA, the CDR3 is TGTGCCAGCAGCCGAGAGGAGACCCAGTACTTC.

Only one count was recorded for this clone. The chain links TRBV3-1 (or the pseudogene TRBV3-2) to TRBJ1-1; D possibly corresponds to TRBD1 (6 bases). The CDR3 is 14 amino acids. Germline lookup yields CDR1 LGHDT and CDR2 YNNKEL (reference sequence). The ends were cut back, 1 base at V and 8 bases at J, with 14 bases in the middle. CDR3 nucleotides: TGTGCCAGCAGCCAAGGGGGGCGGGGGTCCGAAGCTTTCTTT. Translated, it gives CASSQGGRGSEAFF.